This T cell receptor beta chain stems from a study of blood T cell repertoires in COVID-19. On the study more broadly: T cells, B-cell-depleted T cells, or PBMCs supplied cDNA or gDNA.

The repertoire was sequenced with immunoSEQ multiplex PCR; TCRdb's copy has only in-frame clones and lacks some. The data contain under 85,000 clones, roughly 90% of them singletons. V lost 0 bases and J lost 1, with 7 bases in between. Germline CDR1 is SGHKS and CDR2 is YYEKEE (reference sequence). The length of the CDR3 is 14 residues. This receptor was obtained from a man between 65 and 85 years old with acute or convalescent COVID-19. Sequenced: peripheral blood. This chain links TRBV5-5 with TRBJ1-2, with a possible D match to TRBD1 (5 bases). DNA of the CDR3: TGTGCCAGCAGCTTGGTCAGGGTTAACTATGGCTACACCTTC. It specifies CASSLVRVNYGYTF. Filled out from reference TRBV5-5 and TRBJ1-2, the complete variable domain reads DAGVTQSPTHLIKTRGQQVTLRCSPISGHKSVSWYQQVLGQGPQFIFQYYEKEERGRGNFPDRFSARQFPNYSSELNVNALLLGDSALYLCASSLVRVNYGYTFGSGTRLTVV.